Each of the 30 T cell receptor beta chains below was sequenced from the same sample in a study of OX40 agonist ivuxolimab in advanced cancers. Sequenced by immunoSEQ multiplex PCR; TCRdb stores in-frame clones only, minus some. The sample has roughly 25,000 clones, about 76% seen once. The source was CD4+ or CD8+ T cells sorted from blood, collected in a trial of the OX40 agonist ivuxolimab. These receptor sequences come from an adult with an advanced solid tumor such as melanoma, head and neck, liver or kidney cancer.

This sequence joins TRBV7-2 and TRBJ1-6, with 12 bases matching TRBD1. The CDR3 spans 15 residues. The germline CDR1 and CDR2 sequences are SGHTA and FQGNSA. The junction had 6 bases not matched to a gene; V was cut back by 5 bases and J by 10 bases. The CDR3 nucleotides are TGTGCCAGCAGCGGAGGGACAGGGGGCAGGTCACCCCTCCACTTT. This encodes CASSGGTGGRSPLHF.

The chain combines TRBV7-8 with TRBJ2-2; TRBD1 aligns across 11 bases. J gave up 5 bases and V 8 bases, and 7 bases lay outside the gene matches. The CDR3 length is 15 residues. Germline CDR1 SGHVS, CDR2 FQNEAQ. The CDR3 DNA follows: TGTGCCAGCGAGAGGGGGACAGGGGGGACCGGGGAGCTGTTTTTT. This translates into CASERGTGGTGELFF.

This sequence joins TRBV7-2 and TRBJ2-2; 10 nucleotides line up with TRBD2. Germline assignment: CDR1 SGHTA and CDR2 FQGNSA. This CDR3 comprises 15 residues. The J segment lost 6 bases and the V segment lost 1 base, leaving 2 bases of the junction unmatched. The CDR3 DNA reads as TGTGCCAGCAGCTTAGATGGACTAGCGGCCGGGGAGCTGTTTTTT. This gives the protein CASSLDGLAAGELFF.

This clone was seen a few times. V and J are TRBV11-2 and TRBJ1-2; D unresolved. The germline gives CDR1 SGHAT, CDR2 FQNNGV. V lost 3 bases, J lost 4 bases, and 12 bases lay in between. CDR3 length: 14 amino acids. The CDR3 sequence is CASSLTPGRYGYTF. The CDR3 DNA follows: TGTGCCAGCAGCTTGACGCCAGGCCGCTATGGCTACACCTTC.

The chain couples TRBV7-9 to TRBJ2-1; D possibly corresponds to TRBD2 (7 bases). Germline lookup yields CDR1 SEHNR and CDR2 FQNEAQ (reference sequence). V lost 5 bases and J lost 8, with 25 bases in between. CDR3 length equals 17 residues. The CDR3 sequence is CASSPRGGGGVLYEQFF. CDR3 nucleotides: TGTGCCAGCAGCCCCAGGGGCGGGGGAGGAGTTCTGTATGAGCAGTTCTTC. Variable domain in full (rest from reference TRBV7-9 and TRBJ2-1): DTGVSQNPRHKITKRGQNVTFRCDPISEHNRLYWYRQTLGQGPEFLTYFQNEAQLEKSRLLSDRFSAERPKGSFSTLEIQRTEQGDSAMYLCASSPRGGGGVLYEQFFGPGTRLTVL.

The CDR3 nucleotides are TGTGCCAGCAGCGCCGGGACAGGGGCCGGTGGCTACACCTTC. Translated: CASSAGTGAGGYTF. The chain is built from TRBV5-6 and TRBJ1-2, with 10 bases aligning to TRBD1. The germline V gene encodes CDR1 SGHDT and CDR2 YYEEEE. The CDR3 has 14 amino acids. V shed 4 bases, J shed 7 bases, and the junction held 7 bases outside the gene matches.

In its sample, this clone ranks as medium-sized. The chain links TRBV4-1 to TRBJ2-7; D gene unclear. This CDR3 is 14 amino acids long. The V end was cut by 2 bases, the J end by 0 bases, with 8 bases between. Germline V lookup: CDR1 MGHRA, CDR2 YSYEKL. CDR3 in amino acids: CASSQQASSYEQYF. CDR3 bases: TGCGCCAGCAGCCAACAGGCAAGCTCCTACGAGCAGTACTTC.

This clone was recorded once. V usage is TRBV6-5 and J usage is TRBJ2-1; maybe TRBD2 (5 bases). CDR3 size: 16 residues. Germline-derived CDR1 and CDR2 are MNHEY and SVGAGI. V gave up 2 bases and J gave up 0 bases, with 11 bases separating them. The DNA of the CDR3 is TGTGCCAGCAGTTACGCTACGGGGAGCTCCTACAATGAGCAGTTCTTC. Translated: CASSYATGSSYNEQFF.

This clone was seen a few times. The chain's CDR3 is CASSYRVRDSPLHF. The CDR3 coding sequence is TGTGCCAGCAGTTACAGGGTCAGGGATTCACCCCTCCACTTT. This chain uses TRBV6-5 with TRBJ1-6, with D possibly being TRBD1 (5 bases). Germline CDR1 and CDR2: MNHEY and SVGAGI. Trimming removed 2 bases from V and 8 bases from J, with 10 bases in between. The CDR3 sequence is 14 residues long.

This clone is judged medium-sized. The chain recombines TRBV4-3 with TRBJ2-5, with D hard to call. From germline, CDR1 is LGHNA and CDR2 YSLEER. The CDR3 runs to 14 residues. V lost 1 base, J lost 7 bases, and 13 bases lay in between. The CDR3, as DNA: TGCGCCAGCAGCCAAGGATCCCTCAAGGGGACCCAGTACTTC. This translates into CASSQGSLKGTQYF.

The chain is built from TRBV6-6 and TRBJ1-2; tentatively, D is TRBD1 (6 bases). CDR3 length equals 15 residues. V dropped 2 bases and J dropped 7 bases, with 17 bases sitting between them. CDR1 and CDR2 from the germline V gene are MNHNY and SVGAGI (reference sequence). The CDR3 nucleotides are TGTGCCAGCAGTTACAGCGGGGACATTATTTTTGGCTACACCTTC. Protein sequence: CASSYSGDIIFGYTF.

This rearrangement joins TRBV2 to TRBJ2-3, with TRBD2 matching 9 bases. The CDR3 contains 17 residues. The V gene end was trimmed by 7 bases and the J gene end by 6 bases; junction bases not matched to a gene: 17. CDR1 is SNHLY, CDR2 FYNNEI, per germline. In DNA, the CDR3 is TGTGCCAGCAACCGAGCAACCAACGGACTAGCGCACGATACGCAGTATTTT. Its protein is CASNRATNGLAHDTQYF.

This clone has just a few counts. The V call is TRBV5-5, the J call TRBJ1-6, with a tentative D call TRBD1 (5 bases). CDR1 and CDR2 (germline): SGHKS, YYEKEE (reference sequence). With 1 base removed from V and 9 bases from J, the gap between germline ends came to 14 bases. The CDR3 totals 15 residues. The CDR3 is CASSLRQGVSSPLHF. DNA for the CDR3: TGTGCCAGCAGCTTGAGGCAGGGTGTGTCTTCACCCCTCCACTTT.

The V call is TRBV11-2, the J call TRBJ2-7, with D maybe TRBD1 (6 bases). Looked up from germline, CDR1 is SGHAT and CDR2 is FQNNGV. The V end was cut by 5 bases, the J end by 0 bases, with 14 bases between. The CDR3 sequence is 15 residues long. CDR3 residues: CASSPGAYLSYEQYF. In nucleotides, the CDR3 is TGTGCCAGCAGCCCAGGGGCCTATCTCTCCTACGAGCAGTACTTC.

CDR3 sequence: CASSLGGETGGDDEAFF. CDR3 in DNA: TGTGCCAGCAGCTTAGGTGGGGAGACAGGGGGTGATGATGAAGCTTTCTTT. The chain couples TRBV13 to TRBJ1-1; 9 nucleotides align to TRBD1. In germline, CDR1 is PRHDT, CDR2 FYEKMQ (reference sequence). The CDR3 has 17 residues. After removal of 0 bases from V and 7 bases from J, the junction contained 12 bases not matched to a gene.

V gene TRBV11-2 combines with J gene TRBJ2-7; no firm D call. The V gene's germline CDR1 is SGHAT and CDR2 FQNNGV. The V end lost 5 bases, the J end lost 0 bases, and 14 bases lay between the germline ends. The CDR3 extends over 15 amino acids. CDR3 protein: CASSLPPVSSYEQYF. In DNA, the CDR3 is TGTGCCAGCAGCCTCCCGCCGGTCAGCTCCTACGAGCAGTACTTC.

This sequence joins TRBV6-1 and TRBJ2-1, with D perhaps assigned TRBD1 or TRBD2 (6 bases each). Germline V lookup: CDR1 MNHNS, CDR2 SASEGT. V was clipped by 9 bases and J by 3 bases, with 15 bases between them. The CDR3 runs to 14 residues. Here the CDR3 reads CASTPGALYNEQFF. The CDR3 DNA reads as TGTGCCAGTACCCCGGGGGCCCTCTACAATGAGCAGTTCTTC.

V and J are TRBV5-6 and TRBJ1-2; D might be TRBD1 (6 bases). Trimming stripped 3 bases from V and 8 bases from J, with 11 bases between. The CDR3 extends over 12 amino acids. Germline-derived CDR1 and CDR2 are SGHDT and YYEEEE. The CDR3 nucleotides read TGTGCCAGCAGCTCACAGGGATGGGGCTACACCTTC. Amino acid sequence: CASSSQGWGYTF.

The genes are TRBV2 and TRBJ2-7; 10 nucleotides match TRBD1. Germline V gives CDR1 SNHLY, CDR2 FYNNEI. The CDR3 has 15 residues. Trimming removed 3 bases from V and 7 bases from J; junction bases left unmatched: 9. The CDR3 nucleotides read TGTGCCAGCAGTGAGGGACAGGGGCTTGCTGGAGAGCAGTACTTC. Translated: CASSEGQGLAGEQYF.

V and J are TRBV12-5 and TRBJ2-7; D possibly uses TRBD1 or TRBD2 (5 bases each). CDR1 and CDR2 (germline): LGHNT, FRNRAP. The CDR3 covers 14 residues. V dropped 6 bases and J dropped 3 bases, with 15 bases sitting between them. CDR3 in DNA: TGTGCTAGTGGGGACCGGGACGTTGGCTACGAGCAGTACTTC. Its protein product is CASGDRDVGYEQYF.

V gene TRBV7-8 combines with J gene TRBJ2-5, with D perhaps TRBD2 (6 bases). CDR3 length equals 15 residues. Germline V CDR1 and CDR2: SGHVS, FQNEAQ. The V end lost 2 bases, the J end lost 2 bases, and 12 bases lay between the germline ends. Here the CDR3 DNA reads TGTGCCAGCAGCTTAACCGGGGGTGGTCAAGAGACCCAGTACTTC. Translating gives CASSLTGGGQETQYF. Together with reference TRBV7-8 and TRBJ2-5, the CDR3 gives the full variable domain: GAGVSQSPRYKVAKRGQDVALRCDPISGHVSLFWYQQALGQGPEFLTYFQNEAQLDKSGLPSDRFFAERPEGSVSTLKIQRTQQEDSAVYLCASSLTGGGQETQYFGPGTRLLVL.

J is TRBJ2-2 and V is TRBV6-6, with D perhaps given as TRBD1 or TRBD2 (6 bases each). Germline CDR1 MNHNY, CDR2 SVGAGI (reference sequence). CDR3 size: 14 residues. V lost 0 bases and J 9 bases, leaving 11 bases between the germline ends. The CDR3 is CASSYSRGDRELFF. CDR3 nucleotides: TGTGCCAGCAGTTACTCGAGGGGGGACAGGGAGCTGTTTTTT.

V usage is TRBV18 and J usage is TRBJ1-4; D may be TRBD1 (5 bases). The V and J ends lost 3 bases and 4 bases respectively, with 12 bases between them. This CDR3 spans 15 amino acids. Germline-derived CDR1 and CDR2 are KGHSH and LQKENI. CDR3 sequence (DNA): TGTGCCAGCTCACCGCCGGGACGGCGTAATGAAAAACTGTTTTTT. This gives the protein CASSPPGRRNEKLFF.

This clone was detected a few times. The rearrangement joins TRBV25-1 to TRBJ1-4; tentatively, D is TRBD1 (6 bases). V was pared by 6 bases and J by 6 bases, with 14 bases between. Germline V gives CDR1 MGHDK, CDR2 SYGVNS. This CDR3 spans 14 amino acids. The CDR3 here is CASRPPGEYEKLFF. The CDR3 DNA sequence: TGTGCCAGCAGACCGCCAGGGGAGTATGAAAAACTGTTTTTT. The variable domain in full, with the rest retrieved from reference TRBV25-1 and TRBJ1-4, is EADIYQTPRYLVIGTGKKITLECSQTMGHDKMYWYQQDPGMELHLIHYSYGVNSTEKGDLSSESTVSRIRTEHFPLTLESARPSHTSQYLCASRPPGEYEKLFFGSGTQLSVL.

The rearrangement uses TRBV27 and TRBJ2-5, with 12 bases lining up with TRBD2. This CDR3 region has 17 residues. The trim removed 4 bases at V and 0 bases at J, leaving 6 bases unmatched. Germline CDR1 MNHEY, CDR2 SMNVEV (reference sequence). Here the CDR3 DNA reads TGTGCCAGCAGTTCTATGACTAGCGGGGGTCACCAAGAGACCCAGTACTTC. It translates to CASSSMTSGGHQETQYF.

The chain carries TRBV4-3 and TRBJ1-4; D call uncertain. Germline loops: CDR1 LGHNA, CDR2 YSLEER. The CDR3 extends over 15 amino acids. V was cut by 0 bases and J by 8 bases, with 13 bases left in between. The DNA for the CDR3 is TGCGCCAGCAGCCAAGAAAGGAGGGTAGGGGAAAAACTGTTTTTT. This encodes CASSQERRVGEKLFF.

This chain uses TRBV7-8 with TRBJ2-1, with TRBD2 matching 11 bases. Germline assignment: CDR1 SGHVS and CDR2 FQNEAQ. This CDR3 contains 19 residues. Unmatched junction bases numbered 12, after V lost 5 bases and J lost 0 bases. The CDR3 region is CASSPLGTSGSSSYNEQFF. Here the CDR3 DNA reads TGTGCCAGCAGCCCCCTGGGGACTAGCGGATCAAGCTCCTACAATGAGCAGTTCTTC.

The chain recombines TRBV10-3 with TRBJ1-6, with D unclear. The CDR3 has 18 amino acids. Germline CDR1 is ENHRY and CDR2 is SYGVKD. V lost 0 bases to trimming and J lost 0 bases, with 12 bases between them. The CDR3 DNA follows: TGTGCCATCAGTGAGTCGAGCGCTAGTAACTCCTATAATTCACCCCTCCACTTT. Translation gives CAISESSASNSYNSPLHF.

V and J are TRBV7-3 and TRBJ1-2; weak D call: TRBD1 (5 bases). Germline CDR1 and CDR2: SGHTA and FQGTGA. Trimming shortened V by 5 bases and J by 8 bases, and 15 bases separated the two germline ends. This CDR3 comprises 13 residues. The CDR3 sequence is CASSPSPGDGYTF. In DNA form, the CDR3 reads TGTGCCAGCAGCCCCTCCCCGGGGGACGGCTACACCTTC. Variable domain in full (rest from reference TRBV7-3 and TRBJ1-2): GAGVSQTPSNKVTEKGKYVELRCDPISGHTALYWYRQSLGQGPEFLIYFQGTGAADDSGLPNDRFFAVRPEGSVSTLKIQRTERGDSAVYLCASSPSPGDGYTFGSGTRLTVV.

V is TRBV29-1 and J is TRBJ1-1; D ambiguous. This CDR3 is 11 amino acids long. CDR1 and CDR2 from the germline V gene are SQVTM and ANQGSEA. Deletions cut 3 bases from V and 1 base from J, with 3 bases between. CDR3 region: CSVDRNTEAFF. Here the CDR3 DNA reads TGCAGCGTTGATAGGAACACTGAAGCTTTCTTT.